The TCR beta chain under discussion was sequenced for a study of blood T cell repertoires in COVID-19. Study-level background: The analysed material was cDNA or gDNA that came from T cells, B-cell-depleted T cells, or PBMCs.

Assay used: immunoSEQ multiplex PCR; TCRdb lists only in-frame clones, some missing. The profile covers 37,000 or so clones, with roughly 84% appearing a single time and roughly 10% taken by the ten largest. This CDR3 is built from 15 residues. Germline V gene sequence: CDR1 MNHEY, CDR2 SMNVEV (reference sequence). Unmatched junction bases numbered 6, after V lost 4 bases and J lost 3 bases. The J gene is TRBJ2-3, the V gene TRBV27; TRBD2 matches 8 bases. This clonotype was sampled from a man in his 60s with active COVID-19. The sequencing sample was made of peripheral blood. CDR3 nucleotides: TGTGCCAGCAGTTACCAGCGGGAGTTAACAGATACGCAGTATTTT. It encodes CASSYQRELTDTQYF.